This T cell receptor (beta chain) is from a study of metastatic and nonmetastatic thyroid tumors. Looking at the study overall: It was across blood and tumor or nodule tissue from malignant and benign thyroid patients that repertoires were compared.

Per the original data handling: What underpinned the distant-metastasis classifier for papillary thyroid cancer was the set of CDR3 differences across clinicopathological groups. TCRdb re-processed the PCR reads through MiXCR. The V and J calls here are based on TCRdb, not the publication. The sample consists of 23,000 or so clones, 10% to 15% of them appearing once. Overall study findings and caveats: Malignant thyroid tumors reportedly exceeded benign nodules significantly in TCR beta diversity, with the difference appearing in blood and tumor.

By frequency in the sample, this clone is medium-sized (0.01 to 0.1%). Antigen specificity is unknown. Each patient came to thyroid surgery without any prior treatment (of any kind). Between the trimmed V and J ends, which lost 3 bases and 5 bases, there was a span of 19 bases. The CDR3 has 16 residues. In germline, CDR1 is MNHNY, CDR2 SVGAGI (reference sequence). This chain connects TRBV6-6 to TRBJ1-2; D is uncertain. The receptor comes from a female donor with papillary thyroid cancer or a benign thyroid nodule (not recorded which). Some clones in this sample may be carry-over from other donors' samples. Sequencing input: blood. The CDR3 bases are TGTGCCAGCAGTTATTCCGCCGGAACAGCCTTTTATGGCTACACCTTC. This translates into CASSYSAGTAFYGYTF.